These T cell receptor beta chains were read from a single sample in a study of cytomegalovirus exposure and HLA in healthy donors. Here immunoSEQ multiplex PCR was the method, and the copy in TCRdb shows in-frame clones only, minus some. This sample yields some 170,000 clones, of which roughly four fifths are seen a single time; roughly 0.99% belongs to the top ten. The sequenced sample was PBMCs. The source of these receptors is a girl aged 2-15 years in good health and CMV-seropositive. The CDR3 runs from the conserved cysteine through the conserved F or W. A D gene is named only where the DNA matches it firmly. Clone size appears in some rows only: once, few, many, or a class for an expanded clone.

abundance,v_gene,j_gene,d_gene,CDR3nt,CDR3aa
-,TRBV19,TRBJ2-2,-,TGTGCCAGTAAGGCAGGGCCCACCGGGGAGCTGTTTTTT,CASKAGPTGELFF
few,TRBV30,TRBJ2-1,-,TGTGCCTGGAGAAAGGGGCACCGTGCCTACAATGAGCAGTTCTTC,CAWRKGHRAYNEQFF
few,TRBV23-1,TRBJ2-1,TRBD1,TGCGCCAGCAGGCCCGACCCTCCGGGACAGGGTCCGGATGAGCAGTTCTTC,CASRPDPPGQGPDEQFF
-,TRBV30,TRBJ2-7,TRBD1,TGTGCCTGGAGCGGGGGACAGGGCCACGAGCAGTACTTC,CAWSGGQGHEQYF
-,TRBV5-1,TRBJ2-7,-,TGCGCCAGCAGCCCTCCGATCGGGGGAGAGCAGTACTTC,CASSPPIGGEQYF
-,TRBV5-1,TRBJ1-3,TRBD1,TGCGCCAGCAGCTCCGGACAGGACTCTGGAAACACCATATATTTT,CASSSGQDSGNTIYF
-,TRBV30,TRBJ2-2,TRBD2,TGTGCCGGGGACAGACTAGCGGGACCCACCGGGGAGCTGTTTTTT,CAGDRLAGPTGELFF
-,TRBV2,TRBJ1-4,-,TGTGCCAGCAAGGCGGAACTCGAAAAACTGTTTTTT,CASKAELEKLFF
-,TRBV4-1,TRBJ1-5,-,TGCGCCAGCAGCCAAGTGTGGACGGCGGGGGGTCAGCCCCAGCATTTT,CASSQVWTAGGQPQHF
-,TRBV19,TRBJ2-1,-,TGTGCCAGTAGTTTAGGGGGAGACAATGAGCAGTTCTTC,CASSLGGDNEQFF
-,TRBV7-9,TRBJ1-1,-,TGTGCCAGCAGCTATGCGGGGGAGACTGAAGCTTTCTTT,CASSYAGETEAFF
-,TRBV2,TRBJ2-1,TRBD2,TGTGCCAGCAGGCTCGGGACTAGCGGGAACAATGAGCAGTTCTTC,CASRLGTSGNNEQFF
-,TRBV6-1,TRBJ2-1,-,TGTGCCAGCGGTCGAGGAGTAGACAATGAGCAGTTCTTC,CASGRGVDNEQFF
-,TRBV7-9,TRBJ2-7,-,TGTGCCAGCAGTAGTCGGGTCTCCTACGAGCAGTACTTC,CASSSRVSYEQYF
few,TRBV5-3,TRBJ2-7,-,TGTGCCAGAGGCTCAAGGGGGGGAAGGGCCTACGAGCAGTACTTC,CARGSRGGRAYEQYF
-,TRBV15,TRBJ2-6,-,TGTGCCACCAGCACATTCAGGGCTGGGGCCAACGTCCTGACTTTC,CATSTFRAGANVLTF
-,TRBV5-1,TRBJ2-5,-,TGCGCCAGCAGCTTCCAAGGGGAAGAGACCCAGTACTTC,CASSFQGEETQYF
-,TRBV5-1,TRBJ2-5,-,TGCGCCAGCAGCTCCAACAGGTTGGGAGAGACCCAGTACTTC,CASSSNRLGETQYF
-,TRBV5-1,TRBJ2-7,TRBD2,TGCGCCAGCAGCTTGTTTCTAGCGGGGATCTCCTACGAGCAGTACTTC,CASSLFLAGISYEQYF
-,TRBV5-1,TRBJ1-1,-,TGCGCCAGCAGTTTGATATTCTGGGGGCCCCGGTTGAACACTGAAGCTTTCTTT,CASSLIFWGPRLNTEAFF
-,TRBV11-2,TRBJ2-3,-,TGTGCCAGCAGCCCCCTCAGGGGGGTCACAGATACGCAGTATTTT,CASSPLRGVTDTQYF
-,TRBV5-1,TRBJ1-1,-,TGCGCCAGCAGCTTGGAACGGGGGGCGGGAACTGAAGCTTTCTTT,CASSLERGAGTEAFF
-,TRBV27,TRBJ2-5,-,TGTGCCAGCAGTTGGGGACTCGAGGGGGAGACCCAGTACTTC,CASSWGLEGETQYF
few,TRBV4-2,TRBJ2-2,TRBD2,TGTGCCAGCAGCCCGCTAGCGGGAGACACCGGGGAGCTGTTTTTT,CASSPLAGDTGELFF
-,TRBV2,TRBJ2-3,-,TGTGCCAGCAGTGTGGCGGCCCTGGGAGATACGCAGTATTTT,CASSVAALGDTQYF
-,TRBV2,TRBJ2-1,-,TGTGCCAGCAGGGGATCGCGGGGCCTTTGGAATGAGCAGTTCTTC,CASRGSRGLWNEQFF
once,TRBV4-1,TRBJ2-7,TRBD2,TGCGCCAGCAGCAGACAAATACTAGCGGGAGGGACTCCCTACGAGCAGTACTTC,CASSRQILAGGTPYEQYF
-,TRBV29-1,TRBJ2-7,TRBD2,TGCAGCGTTGACTCGGGACTAGCGGGGCCCTACGAGCAGTACTTC,CSVDSGLAGPYEQYF
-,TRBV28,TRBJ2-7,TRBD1,TGTGCCAGCAGTAATGAGGGGGCAAAGCTCGAGCAGTACTTC,CASSNEGAKLEQYF
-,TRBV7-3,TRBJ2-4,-,TGTGCCAGCAGCTTAGGCCCCAGGAACATTCAGTACTTC,CASSLGPRNIQYF
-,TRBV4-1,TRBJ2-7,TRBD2,TGCGCCAGCAGCCAAGTCGGACTAGCGGGTTCCACCTACGAGCAGTACTTC,CASSQVGLAGSTYEQYF
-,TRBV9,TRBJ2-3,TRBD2,TGTGCCAGCAGCGTTGGGAGGGCCAAGACAGATACGCAGTATTTT,CASSVGRAKTDTQYF
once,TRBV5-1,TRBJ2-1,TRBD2,TGCGCCAGCATCCCGTATTTAGGGACTAGGGTAAATGAGCAGTTCTTC,CASIPYLGTRVNEQFF
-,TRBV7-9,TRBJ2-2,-,TGTTCCAGCAGCCAAACCAGCGGGGAGCTGTTTTTT,CSSSQTSGELFF
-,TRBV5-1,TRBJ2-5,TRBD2,TGCGCCAGCCGCAGATCGGGAGGAAGTCAAGAGACCCAGTACTTC,CASRRSGGSQETQYF
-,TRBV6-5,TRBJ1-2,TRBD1,TGTGCCAGCAGTCGGACAGGACACTATGGCTACACCTTC,CASSRTGHYGYTF
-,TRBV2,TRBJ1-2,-,TGTGCCAGCTGGCGGGGCAGGGTCTATGGCTACACCTTC,CASWRGRVYGYTF
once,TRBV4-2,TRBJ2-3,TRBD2,TGTGCCAGCAGCCCGCAACCCCGGGTCTGTTGCGCCGGATCGACTAGCGGTAGCACAGATACGCAGTATTTT,CASSPQPRVCCAGSTSGSTDTQYF
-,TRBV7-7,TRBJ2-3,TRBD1,TGTGCTAGCAGCTTGGGACAGGGAGCAGATACGCAGTATTTT,CASSLGQGADTQYF
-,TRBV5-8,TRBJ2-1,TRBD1,TGTGCCAGCAGCGTTGGACAGGCTAGGTGGAATGAGCAGTTCTTC,CASSVGQARWNEQFF
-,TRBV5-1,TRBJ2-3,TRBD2,TGCGCCAGCAGCATACTAGCGGAGAGCACAGATACGCAGTATTTT,CASSILAESTDTQYF